This TCR beta chain is from a study of monozygotic twins with inflammatory bowel disease. TCRdb reprocessed the 5' RACE reads and keeps a single row for each CDR3 protein, giving no DNA. The sample table includes approximately 390,000 distinct CDR3 sequences. This CDR3 is 12 amino acids long. The germline gives CDR1 SEHNR, CDR2 FQNEAQ (reference sequence). Of note for this clonotype: No antigen is known for it.

Study-wide results and caveats: IBD patients exhibited fewer clonotypes shared with other individuals than healthy twins, particularly with disease activity.

This TCR derives from a human donor with ulcerative colitis or Crohn's disease, or a healthy co-twin of an affected twin (not recorded which). This rearrangement joins TRBV7-9 to TRBJ2-7; TCRdb designates TRBD1, a call that cannot be tested without DNA. Sequenced sample: blood. CDR3 sequence: CASSLARTGEYF.